What follows describes a single T cell receptor (beta chain). Its antigen remains unknown. J lost 1 base, V lost 3 bases, and 11 bases had no gene match. The CDR3 contains 18 residues. Germline V gene sequence: CDR1 SGHAT, CDR2 FQNNGV. This sample is part of a study of OX40 agonist ivuxolimab in advanced cancers. Study-wide context: The study enrolled dose-escalation patients with hepatocellular carcinoma, melanoma, renal cell or head and neck cancer.

Regarding the study as a whole: Among T cells, CD8+ cells averaged more expanded clones than CD4+ cells. People who partly responded at 0.1-3.0 mg/kg had some of the least clonal expansion seen.

Clones were sequenced by immunoSEQ multiplex PCR, and TCRdb holds only the in-frame ones, with some missing. The sample has 42,000 or so clones, approximately 84% seen once. Systemic immunosuppression or autoimmune disease history was grounds to exclude patients. This sequence joins TRBV11-2 and TRBJ2-2, with TRBD2 matching over 7 bases. Specimen: CD4+ or CD8+ T cells sorted from blood, collected in a trial of the OX40 agonist ivuxolimab. The sequence came from an adult with an advanced solid tumor such as melanoma, head and neck, liver or kidney cancer. The CDR3 spells CASSLGGLAALNTGELFF. The DNA for the CDR3 is TGTGCCAGCAGCTTGGGAGGGCTAGCGGCTCTGAACACCGGGGAGCTGTTTTTT.